These T cell receptor beta chains were read from a single sample in a study of CD8 T cells in Susac syndrome. TCRdb reprocessed the immunoSEQ multiplex PCR reads via MiXCR and lists one record per CDR3 protein. The sample shows some 70,000 distinct CDR3 sequences, roughly 94% of them seen only once. Sequenced sample: CD8+ T cells from PBMCs. The origin of the receptors is a human donor with multiple sclerosis. The CDR3 runs from the conserved cysteine through the conserved F or W. The D gene is left open where the match is weak. Rows give clone size only sometimes, using once, few, many, or a class for an expanded clone.

>-|TRBJ1-2|-|TRBV14
CASSPEDRYGYTF
TGTGCCAGCAGCCCAGAGGACCGTTATGGCTACACCTTC
>-|TRBJ1-4|once|TRBV14
CASSQAGDPGGKLFF
TGTGCCAGCAGCCAAGCCGGGGACCCCGGAGGAAAACTGTTTTTT
>TRBD2|TRBJ2-3|-|TRBV9
CASSVESGSNTDTQYF
TGTGCCAGCAGCGTAGAAAGCGGGAGCAACACAGATACGCAGTATTTT
>-|TRBJ1-6|-|TRBV20-1
CSARDRGGNNSPLHF
TGCAGTGCTAGAGATCGGGGCGGAAATAATTCACCCCTCCACTTT
>-|TRBJ2-1|-|TRBV30
CAWRAAYQYNEQFF
TGTGCCTGGAGGGCGGCTTACCAGTACAATGAGCAGTTCTTC
>TRBD1|TRBJ1-5|-|TRBV6-5
CASREGAVAQPQHF
TGTGCCAGCAGAGAGGGGGCTGTCGCTCAGCCCCAGCATTTT
>TRBD1|TRBJ2-4|-|TRBV12-3/TRBV12-4
CASRSDRGLGKNIQYF
TGTGCCAGCAGGTCAGACAGGGGGCTTGGCAAAAACATTCAGTACTTC
>-|TRBJ2-7|-|TRBV20-1
CSARDRGGLSSYEQYF
TGCAGTGCTAGAGATCGAGGCGGGCTGAGCTCCTACGAGCAGTACTTC
>-|TRBJ1-6|-|TRBV25-1
CASSEMGDPLHF
TGTGCCAGCAGTGAGATGGGGGACCCTCTCCACTTT
>-|TRBJ2-3|-|TRBV7-3
CASSLLGRDTQYF
TGTGCCAGCAGCCTCCTGGGGCGAGATACGCAGTATTTT
>-|TRBJ2-2|-|TRBV28
CASSLGIGELFF
TGTGCCAGCAGTTTGGGGATCGGGGAGCTGTTTTTT
>-|TRBJ2-5|-|TRBV6-5
CASSYVAGLGETQYF
TGTGCCAGCAGTTACGTGGCGGGGTTGGGAGAGACCCAGTACTTC
>-|TRBJ1-5|-|TRBV9
CASSVGEDAGAGEPQHF
TGTGCCAGCAGCGTAGGCGAGGACGCGGGGGCCGGCGAGCCCCAGCATTTT
>-|TRBJ2-7|-|TRBV27
CASSLGRVNYEQYF
TGTGCCAGCAGTTTAGGCAGGGTTAACTACGAGCAGTACTTC
>-|TRBJ2-5|-|TRBV3-1
CASSQPEETQYF
TGTGCCAGCAGCCAACCGGAAGAGACCCAGTACTTC
>-|TRBJ2-3|few|TRBV7-9
CASSLGADTQYF
TGTGCCAGCAGCTTAGGCGCAGATACGCAGTATTTT
>-|TRBJ2-5|-|TRBV12-3/TRBV12-4
CASSPGPSQYF
TGTGCCAGCAGTCCCGGTCCTTCCCAGTACTTC
>-|TRBJ2-3|-|TRBV7-3
CASSPSGGTDTQYF
TGTGCCAGCAGCCCCTCGGGAGGCACAGATACGCAGTATTTT
>TRBD2|TRBJ2-3|-|TRBV3-1
CASSQEALAITDTQYF
TGTGCCAGCAGCCAAGAGGCACTAGCGATAACAGATACGCAGTATTTT
>-|TRBJ1-1|-|TRBV19
CASSADNINTEAFF
TGTGCCAGTAGTGCAGACAACATAAACACTGAAGCTTTCTTT
>TRBD1|TRBJ2-1|-|TRBV24-1
CATSDFGQGTHNEQFF
TGTGCCACCAGTGATTTCGGACAGGGTACCCACAATGAGCAGTTCTTC
>TRBD1|TRBJ2-1|-|TRBV4-1
CASSQGQGRDEQFF
TGCGCCAGCAGCCAAGGACAGGGTCGGGATGAGCAGTTCTTC
>-|TRBJ2-3|-|TRBV7-9
CASSLGISGDTQYF
TGTGCCAGCAGCTTAGGGATCTCTGGAGATACGCAGTATTTT
>TRBD2|TRBJ2-7|-|TRBV3-1
CASSLSGRNYEQYF
TGTGCCAGCAGCCTTAGCGGGAGGAACTACGAGCAGTACTTC
>-|TRBJ2-7|once|TRBV12-3/TRBV12-4
CASSIQGTAYEQYF
TGTGCCAGCAGCATACAGGGTACAGCCTACGAGCAGTACTTC
>TRBD2|TRBJ2-1|once|TRBV2
CASIPGLGLANNNEQFF
TGTGCCAGCATCCCTGGGCTGGGACTAGCGAATAACAATGAGCAGTTCTTC
>-|TRBJ1-2|-|TRBV7-2
CASSLVGSGYTF
TGTGCCAGCAGCTTAGTCGGGAGTGGCTACACCTTC
>-|TRBJ2-1|once|TRBV7-9
CASSSPRNNEQFF
TGTGCCAGCAGCTCCCCTAGAAACAATGAGCAGTTCTTC
>TRBD1|TRBJ1-2|-|TRBV6-1
CASSAGRDRGTYGYTF
TGTGCCAGCAGTGCGGGACGGGACAGGGGGACCTATGGCTACACCTTC
>TRBD2|TRBJ2-5|-|TRBV2
CASSLIVGLAKKGETQYF
TGTGCCAGCAGTCTAATCGTGGGACTAGCGAAGAAGGGGGAGACCCAGTACTTC
>-|TRBJ1-1|-|TRBV12-3/TRBV12-4
CASSLRGICTEAFF
TGTGCCAGCAGTTTACGGGGGATCTGCACTGAAGCTTTCTTT
>-|TRBJ2-7|-|TRBV3-1
CASSENYEQYF
TGTGCCAGCAGCGAGAACTACGAGCAGTACTTC
>TRBD1|TRBJ2-7|few|TRBV13
CASSSGTGTYEQYF
TGTGCCAGCAGCTCCGGGACAGGGACCTACGAGCAGTACTTC
>TRBD2|TRBJ2-1|-|TRBV3-1
CASSPQSLAGGEQFF
TGTGCCAGCAGCCCCCAGTCGCTAGCGGGGGGTGAGCAGTTCTTC
>-|TRBJ1-1|-|TRBV28
CASSSTPGQYTEAFF
TGTGCCAGCAGTTCTACGCCGGGACAATACACTGAAGCTTTCTTT
>-|TRBJ2-4|once|TRBV18
CASSDSENIQYF
TGTGCCAGCTCAGACAGCGAAAACATTCAGTACTTC
>TRBD1|TRBJ2-7|-|TRBV27
CASSAQPGQGAEEQYF
TGTGCCAGCAGTGCCCAGCCGGGACAGGGGGCGGAAGAGCAGTACTTC
>TRBD1|TRBJ2-7|-|TRBV5-1
CASSLAGDRGIYEQYF
TGCGCCAGCAGCTTGGCAGGGGACAGGGGGATCTACGAGCAGTACTTC
>-|TRBJ2-3|-|TRBV6-6
CATGDWDTQYF
TGTGCCACGGGTGATTGGGATACGCAGTATTTT
>TRBD1|TRBJ2-5|-|TRBV6-1
CASQDRAVIIGETQYF
TGTGCCAGCCAGGACAGGGCTGTTATCATAGGAGAGACCCAGTACTTC